This T cell receptor (beta chain) was documented in a study of neoadjuvant anti-PD-1 for oral cavity cancer. Clones were sequenced by immunoSEQ multiplex PCR, and TCRdb holds only the in-frame ones, with some missing. The table shows over 15,000 clones, with roughly three quarters occurring only once. Only a few counts were recorded for this clone. Germline V gene sequence: CDR1 SGHNT, CDR2 YYREEE (reference sequence). The germline V and J ends were trimmed by 2 bases and 4 bases, with 13 bases remaining between them. The CDR3 runs 14 residues. The sample consisted of PBMCs, taken before nivolumab (anti-PD-1) treatment. The chain links TRBV5-4 to TRBJ2-7, with D possibly being TRBD1 or TRBD2 (5 bases each). The TCR was taken from a person aged 40-85 years with oral cavity squamous cell carcinoma. DNA of the CDR3: TGTGCCAGCAGCTTAGGGAGTGAGGGGTACGAGCAGTACTTC. It encodes CASSLGSEGYEQYF.